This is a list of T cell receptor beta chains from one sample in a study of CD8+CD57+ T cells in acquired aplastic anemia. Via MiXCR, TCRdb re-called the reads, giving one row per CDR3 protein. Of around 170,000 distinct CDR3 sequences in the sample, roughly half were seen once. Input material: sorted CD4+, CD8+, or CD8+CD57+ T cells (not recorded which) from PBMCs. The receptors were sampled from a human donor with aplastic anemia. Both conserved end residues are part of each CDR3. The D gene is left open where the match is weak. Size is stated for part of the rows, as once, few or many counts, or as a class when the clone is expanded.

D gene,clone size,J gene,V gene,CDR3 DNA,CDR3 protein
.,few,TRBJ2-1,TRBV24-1,TGTGCCACCAGTGATTTAGGATACAATGAGCAGTTCTTC,CATSDLGYNEQFF
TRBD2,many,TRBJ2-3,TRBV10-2,TGCGCCAGCAGTGAGTTCGAGCGGGAGTTCTCAGATACGCAGTATTTT,CASSEFEREFSDTQYF
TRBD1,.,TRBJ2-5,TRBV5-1,TGCGCCAGCAGCTTGGCCGTGGGACAGGGGTTGCAAGAGACCCAGTACTTC,CASSLAVGQGLQETQYF
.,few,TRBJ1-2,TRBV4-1,TGCGCCAGCAGCCAAGCCAGGTACAACTATGGCTACACCTTC,CASSQARYNYGYTF
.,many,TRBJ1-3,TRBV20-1,TGCAGTGCTAGTCCCAGGGCATTCGACAACACCATATATTTT,CSASPRAFDNTIYF
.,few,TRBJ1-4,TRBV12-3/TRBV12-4,TGTGCCAGCAGTTTAGCGCGTCTGGTCGAAGGGGGTGAAAAACTGTTTTTT,CASSLARLVEGGEKLFF
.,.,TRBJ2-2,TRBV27,TGTGCCAGCAGTTCGTACTCCCGGGGGAACACCGGGGAGCTGTTTTTT,CASSSYSRGNTGELFF
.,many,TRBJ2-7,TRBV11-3,TGTGCCAGCAGCTTAGTCGACGGCTACGAGCAGTACTTC,CASSLVDGYEQYF
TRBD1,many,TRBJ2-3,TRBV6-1,TGTGCCAGCACCCGAGGGACAGGTAGACAGGATACGCAGTATTTT,CASTRGTGRQDTQYF
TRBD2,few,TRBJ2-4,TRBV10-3,TGTGCCATCAGTGAGGGGACTAGCGGGAGGTCGGGCAACATTCAGTACTTC,CAISEGTSGRSGNIQYF
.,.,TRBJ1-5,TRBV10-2,TGCGCCAGCAGCTTTGAGCCAAATCAGCCCCAGCATTTT,CASSFEPNQPQHF
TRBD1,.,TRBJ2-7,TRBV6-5,TGTGCCAGCAGTTATTGGGACAGGGAACCCTACGAGCAGTACTTC,CASSYWDREPYEQYF
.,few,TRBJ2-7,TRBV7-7,TGTGCCAGCAGCTTAACTATTGCGGACGAGCAGTACTTC,CASSLTIADEQYF
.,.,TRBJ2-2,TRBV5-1,TGCGCCAGCAGCTTGGCACTAGCCCAGAACACCGGGGAGCTGTTTTTT,CASSLALAQNTGELFF
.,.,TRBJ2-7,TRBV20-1,TGCAGTGCTAGAGAGGATACCTACGAGCAGTACTTC,CSAREDTYEQYF
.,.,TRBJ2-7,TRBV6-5,TGTGCCAGCAGTTACTCGAAGACGGGAGATAGAACCTACGAGCAGTACTTC,CASSYSKTGDRTYEQYF
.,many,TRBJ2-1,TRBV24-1,TGTGCCACCAGTGATTCCTTCGGAGTGGTGAATGAGCAGTTCTTC,CATSDSFGVVNEQFF
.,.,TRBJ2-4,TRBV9,TGTGCCAGCAGCGGGGAAGGACAAGTCAAAAACATTCAGTACTTC,CASSGEGQVKNIQYF
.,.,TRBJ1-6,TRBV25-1,TGTGCCAGCAGCTTAGGGTCAGACTATAATTCACCCCTCCACTTT,CASSLGSDYNSPLHF
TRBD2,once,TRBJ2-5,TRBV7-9,TGTGCCAGCAGCTTAGGGTGGACTAGCGGGAACCAAGAGACCCAGTACTTC,CASSLGWTSGNQETQYF
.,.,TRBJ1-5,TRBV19,TGTGCCAGTATAGGGGGATTGGGTCAGCCCCAGCATTTT,CASIGGLGQPQHF
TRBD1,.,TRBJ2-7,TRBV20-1,TGCAGTGCGACAGGGTTTAGGGTCTACGAGCAGTACTTC,CSATGFRVYEQYF
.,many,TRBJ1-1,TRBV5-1,TGCGCCAGCAGAAGGGGCCGACAGGACACTGAAGCTTTCTTT,CASRRGRQDTEAFF
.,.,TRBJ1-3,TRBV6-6,TGTGCCAGCAGTTACGCTTGGACGCGGGGAAACACCATATATTTT,CASSYAWTRGNTIYF
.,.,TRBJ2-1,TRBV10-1,TGCGCCAGCAGTGCTACGAGGAATGGGAATGAGCAGTTCTTC,CASSATRNGNEQFF
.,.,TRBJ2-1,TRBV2,TGTGCCAGCAGGCCCACGGTGAGGGGGTGGACCTACAATGAGCAGTTCTTC,CASRPTVRGWTYNEQFF
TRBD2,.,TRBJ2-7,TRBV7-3,TGTGCCAGTAGTACGTATAGCGGGGGGGCCGTCCACGAGCAGTACTTC,CASSTYSGGAVHEQYF
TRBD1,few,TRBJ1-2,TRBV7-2,TGTGCCAGCAGCCCCGGGACAGGGATGCACTATGGCTACACCTTC,CASSPGTGMHYGYTF
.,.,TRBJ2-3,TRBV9,TGTGCCAGCAGCGTAACGAGGGGCCTCATCGCAGATACGCAGTATTTT,CASSVTRGLIADTQYF
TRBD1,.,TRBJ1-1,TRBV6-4,TGTGCCAGCAGTGACGACCGGGACAGACTAAATCGGGCCACTGAAGCTTTCTTT,CASSDDRDRLNRATEAFF
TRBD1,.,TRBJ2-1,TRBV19,TGTGCCAGTAGCCCCAGACAGGGGGTGTACAATGAGCAGTTCTTC,CASSPRQGVYNEQFF
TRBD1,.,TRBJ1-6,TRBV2,TGTGCCAGCAGGGTTACCGGGACAGGCTTTTCACCCCTCCACTTT,CASRVTGTGFSPLHF
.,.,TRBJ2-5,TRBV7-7,TGTGCTAGCAGCTTAGTTGCGGGCCCAGAGACCCAGTACTTC,CASSLVAGPETQYF
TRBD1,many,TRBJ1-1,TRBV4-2,TGTGCCAGCAGCCAAGAACTACAGGGGGGGGCTTTCTTT,CASSQELQGGAFF
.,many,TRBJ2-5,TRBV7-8,TGTGCCAGCAGCTTAGTGCAGACCGCATCAGAGACCCAGTACTTC,CASSLVQTASETQYF
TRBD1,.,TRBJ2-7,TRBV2,TGTGCCAGCAGCCTGGGACAGGACTCCTACGAGCAGTACTTC,CASSLGQDSYEQYF
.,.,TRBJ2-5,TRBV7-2,TGTGCCAGCAGCTTAGCACCACTTATGTTCGGTCGAGGGTCACAAGAGACCCAGTACTTC,CASSLAPLMFGRGSQETQYF
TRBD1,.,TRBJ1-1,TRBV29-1,TGCGGCGTTGGCGGGGTAGGGACAGAAGGCTTGGGAACTGAAGCTTTCTTT,CGVGGVGTEGLGTEAFF
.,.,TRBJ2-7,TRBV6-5,TGTGCCAGCAGTTACGTGGGCGGGTACGAGCAGTACTTC,CASSYVGGYEQYF
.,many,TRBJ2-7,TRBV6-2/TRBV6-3,TGTGCCAGCAGCCACTCGAAGGGGCCGCACTACGAGCAGTACTTC,CASSHSKGPHYEQYF
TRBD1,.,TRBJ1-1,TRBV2,TGTGCCAGCAGCGTCGGGGACAGGGTCACTGAAGCTTTCTTT,CASSVGDRVTEAFF
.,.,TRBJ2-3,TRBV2,TGTGCCAGCTCACCACGGCAGGCTAGCACAGATACGCAGTATTTT,CASSPRQASTDTQYF
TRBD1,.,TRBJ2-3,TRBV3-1,TGTGCCAGCAGCCATCGGGGGGACAGGGCTAGTGATACGCAGTATTTT,CASSHRGDRASDTQYF